These T cell receptor beta chains were read from a single sample in a study of T cell responses to AZD1222 COVID-19 vaccine. Some clones are missing from TCRdb's copy, which holds only in-frame ones; the method was immunoSEQ multiplex PCR. The repertoire holds 60,000 to 75,000 clones, with about 89% as singletons. The specimen comprised peripheral blood, sampled 28 days after the second AZD1222 dose. The receptors derive from an adult who received the AZD1222 COVID-19 vaccine. CDR3s include the opening cysteine and the closing phenylalanine or tryptophan. Size is stated for part of the rows, as once, few or many counts, or as a class when the clone is expanded.

J: TRBJ2-1
V: TRBV11-3
size: .
CDR3: CASSLGLVGGEQFF

J: TRBJ1-5
V: TRBV18
size: .
CDR3: CASSPPNQPQHF

J: TRBJ1-1
V: TRBV5-1
size: .
CDR3: CASSLEGGGTEAFF

J: TRBJ2-6
V: TRBV7-3
size: .
CDR3: CASSSYPSGSGANVLTF

J: TRBJ1-1
V: TRBV19
size: .
CDR3: CASSTQGASTEAFF

J: TRBJ1-1
V: TRBV2
size: .
CDR3: CASTKGNTEAFF

J: TRBJ1-2
V: TRBV6-5
size: .
CDR3: CASSSTGGIYGYTF

J: TRBJ2-5
V: TRBV5-1
size: .
CDR3: CASSLAGTGDKETQYF

J: TRBJ2-5
V: TRBV3-1/TRBV3-2
size: .
CDR3: CASMASGETQYF

J: TRBJ2-7
V: TRBV7-8
size: .
CDR3: CASSRGTASGEQYF

J: TRBJ1-6
V: TRBV11-3
size: .
CDR3: CASSLVGYSPLHF

J: TRBJ1-2
V: TRBV27
size: .
CDR3: CASSFRTADYGYTF

J: TRBJ2-2
V: TRBV7-3
size: .
CDR3: CASSLIGTVAPNTGELFF

J: TRBJ1-1
V: TRBV29-1
size: .
CDR3: CSVEVSRDSEAFF

J: TRBJ2-5
V: TRBV7-6
size: .
CDR3: CASSQKGQGARWETQYF

J: TRBJ2-5
V: TRBV6-5
size: once
CDR3: CASRANRGLQETQYF

J: TRBJ1-2
V: TRBV3-1/TRBV3-2
size: .
CDR3: CASSLPWAGGDTNYGYTF

J: TRBJ2-2
V: TRBV6-1
size: .
CDR3: CASSEAGLAGAFGELFF

J: TRBJ1-3
V: TRBV28
size: .
CDR3: CASTSQGASFGNTIYF

J: TRBJ1-5
V: TRBV9
size: .
CDR3: CASSTGQPNQPQHF

J: TRBJ2-7
V: TRBV11-2
size: .
CDR3: CASSLTGQGGEQYF

J: TRBJ2-7
V: TRBV5-1
size: .
CDR3: CASSPGTTSYEQYF

J: TRBJ2-1
V: TRBV27
size: .
CDR3: CASSPGTSGNNEQFF

J: TRBJ2-2
V: TRBV30
size: .
CDR3: CAWRYGIASGELFF